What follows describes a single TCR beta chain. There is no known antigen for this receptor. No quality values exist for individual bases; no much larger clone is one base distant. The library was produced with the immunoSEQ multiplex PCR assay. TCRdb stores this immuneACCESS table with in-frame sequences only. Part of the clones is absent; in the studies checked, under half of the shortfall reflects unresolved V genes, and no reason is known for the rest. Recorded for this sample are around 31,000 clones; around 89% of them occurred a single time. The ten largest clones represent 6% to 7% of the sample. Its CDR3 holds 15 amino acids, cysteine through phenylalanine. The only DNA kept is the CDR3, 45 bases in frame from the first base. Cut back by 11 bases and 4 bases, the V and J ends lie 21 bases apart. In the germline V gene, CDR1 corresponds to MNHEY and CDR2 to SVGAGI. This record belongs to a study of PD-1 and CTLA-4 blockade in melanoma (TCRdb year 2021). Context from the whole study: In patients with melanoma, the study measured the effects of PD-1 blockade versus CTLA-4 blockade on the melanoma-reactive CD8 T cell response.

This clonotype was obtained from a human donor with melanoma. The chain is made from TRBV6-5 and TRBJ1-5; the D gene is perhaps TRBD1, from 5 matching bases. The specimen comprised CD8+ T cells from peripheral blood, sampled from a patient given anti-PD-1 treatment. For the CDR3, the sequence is CALGGGSVLNQPQHF. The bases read TGTGCCCTCGGGGGGGGTTCGGTGTTGAATCAGCCCCAGCATTTT.